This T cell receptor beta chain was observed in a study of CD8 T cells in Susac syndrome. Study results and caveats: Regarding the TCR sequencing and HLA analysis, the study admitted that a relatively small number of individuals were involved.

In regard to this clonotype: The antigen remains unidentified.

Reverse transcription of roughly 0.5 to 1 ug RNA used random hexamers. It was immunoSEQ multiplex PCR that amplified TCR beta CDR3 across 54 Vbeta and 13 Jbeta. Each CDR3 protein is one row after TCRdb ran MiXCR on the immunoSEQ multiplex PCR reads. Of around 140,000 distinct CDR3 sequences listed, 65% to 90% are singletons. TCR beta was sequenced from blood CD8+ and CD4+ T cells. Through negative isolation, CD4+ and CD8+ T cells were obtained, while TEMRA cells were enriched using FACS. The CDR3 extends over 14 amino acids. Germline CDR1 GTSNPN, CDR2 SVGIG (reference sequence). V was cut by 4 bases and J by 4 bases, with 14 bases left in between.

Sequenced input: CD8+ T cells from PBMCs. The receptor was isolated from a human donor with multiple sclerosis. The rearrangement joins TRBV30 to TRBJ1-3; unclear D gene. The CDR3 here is CAWTDTSRGNTIYF. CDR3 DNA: TGTGCCTGGACTGACACATCGAGGGGAAACACCATATATTTT.